The clone carrying this T cell receptor (beta chain) was seen a handful of times. Antigen unknown. TCRdb keeps only in-frame clones here, not all; method: immunoSEQ multiplex PCR. The sample shows about 25,000 clones, roughly 74% of them seen only once. These data belong to a study of somatic mutations in cytotoxic T cells in rheumatoid arthritis. In the study overall: Selected populations of V beta antibody-stained T cells underwent flow sorting at nearly 100% purity; these encompassed V beta1+ cells subjected to TCRB sequencing. The study's findings and limits: No age-related increase in CD8+ clonality was seen in healthy controls, but one was seen in rheumatoid arthritis patients. Antigen specificity of the expanded CD8+ clones was not determined.

V gave up 5 bases and J gave up 1 base, with 9 bases separating them. From germline, CDR1 is LNHDA and CDR2 SQIVND (reference sequence). The CDR3 has 13 amino acids. The TCR sequence derives from a woman between 18 and 29 years old in good health. The specimen was CD8+ T cells sorted from blood. V usage is TRBV19 and J usage is TRBJ2-7; D unresolved. CDR3 sequence (DNA): TGTGCCAGTAGTCGCGGAGTTTCCTACGAGCAGTACGTC. Translated, it gives CASSRGVSYEQYV.